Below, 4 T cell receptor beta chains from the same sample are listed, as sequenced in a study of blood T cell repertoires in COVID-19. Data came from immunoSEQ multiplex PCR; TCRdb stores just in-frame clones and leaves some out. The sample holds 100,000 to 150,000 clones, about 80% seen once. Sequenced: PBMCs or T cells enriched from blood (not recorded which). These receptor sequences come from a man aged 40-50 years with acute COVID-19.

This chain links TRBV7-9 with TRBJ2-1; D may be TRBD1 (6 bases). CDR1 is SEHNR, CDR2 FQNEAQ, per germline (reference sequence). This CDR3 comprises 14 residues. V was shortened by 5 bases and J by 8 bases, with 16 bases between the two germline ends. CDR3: CASSGSRGGDEQFF. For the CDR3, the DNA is TGTGCCAGCAGCGGGAGCAGGGGTGGCGATGAGCAGTTCTTC.

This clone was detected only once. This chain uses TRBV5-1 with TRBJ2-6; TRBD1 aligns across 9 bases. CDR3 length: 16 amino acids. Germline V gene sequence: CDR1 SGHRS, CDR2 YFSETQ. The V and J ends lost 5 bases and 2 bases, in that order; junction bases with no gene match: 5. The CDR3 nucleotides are TGCGCCAGCAGTTTACAGGGGGCGACTGGGGCCAACGTCCTGACTTTC. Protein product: CASSLQGATGANVLTF.

This CDR3 is CASSPRVDRETQYF. CDR3 sequence (DNA): TGTGCCAGCAGTCCGAGGGTCGACCGGGAGACCCAGTACTTC. The rearrangement uses TRBV7-9 and TRBJ2-5; the D gene is possibly TRBD2 (5 bases). CDR3 size: 14 residues. The germline gives CDR1 SEHNR, CDR2 FQNEAQ (reference sequence). V was shortened by 6 bases and J by 5 bases, with 16 bases between the two germline ends. The entire variable domain, with the rest obtained from reference TRBV7-9 and TRBJ2-5, is as follows: DTGVSQNPRHKITKRGQNVTFRCDPISEHNRLYWYRQTLGQGPEFLTYFQNEAQLEKSRLLSDRFSAERPKGSFSTLEIQRTEQGDSAMYLCASSPRVDRETQYFGPGTRLLVL.

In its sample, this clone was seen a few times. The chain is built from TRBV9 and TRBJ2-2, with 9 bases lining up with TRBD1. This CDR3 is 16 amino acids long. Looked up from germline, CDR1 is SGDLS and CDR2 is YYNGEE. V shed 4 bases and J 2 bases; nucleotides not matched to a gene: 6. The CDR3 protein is CASSNRDRVNTGELFF. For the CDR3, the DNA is TGTGCCAGCAGCAACCGGGACAGGGTAAACACCGGGGAGCTGTTTTTT.